Listed below are T cell receptor beta chains from one sample, sequenced in a study of blood T cell repertoires in COVID-19. Data came from immunoSEQ multiplex PCR; TCRdb stores just in-frame clones and leaves some out. Of 200,000 or so clones listed, roughly 80% are singletons. Source material: peripheral blood. All receptors derive from a woman in her thirties who had recovered from COVID-19. Both conserved end residues are part of each CDR3. D genes are given only for firm matches. For some rows the clone size is stated as once, few or many, or as a class when expanded; others skip it.

>TRBJ2-1|-|TRBV5-4|-
CASSLAGGGYNEQFF
TGTGCCAGCAGCTTGGCTGGGGGCGGCTACAATGAGCAGTTCTTC
>TRBJ1-1|-|TRBV5-5|-
CASSLQGNTEAFF
TGTGCCAGCAGCCTACAGGGGAACACTGAAGCTTTCTTT
>TRBJ2-5|-|TRBV5-1|TRBD2
CASSPGTVGGETQYF
TGCGCCAGCAGCCCCGGGACGGTCGGGGGGGAGACCCAGTACTTC
>TRBJ2-3|-|TRBV9|-
CASSVAGEADTQYF
TGTGCCAGCAGCGTAGCGGGGGAGGCAGATACGCAGTATTTT
>TRBJ1-6|-|TRBV19|-
CASSRTGTSIDTLHF
TGTGCCAGTAGTCGGACCGGGACATCGATTGACACCCTCCACTTT
>TRBJ1-3|-|TRBV4-1|-
CASSPSPGINAIYF
TGCGCCAGCAGCCCCTCCCCGGGGATCAACGCCATATATTTT
>TRBJ2-1|-|TRBV6-2/TRBV6-3|TRBD2
CASSRLAGGAYNEQFF
TGTGCCAGCAGTAGACTAGCGGGAGGGGCCTACAATGAGCAGTTCTTC
>TRBJ2-7|once|TRBV28|TRBD2
CASSPRLAGYDKPREQYF
TGTGCCAGCAGTCCCCGGCTAGCGGGATATGACAAGCCCCGGGAGCAGTACTTC
>TRBJ2-2|-|TRBV3-1/TRBV3-2|-
CASSQVFATRAGELFF
TGTGCCAGCAGCCAAGTGTTTGCCACGCGGGCCGGGGAGCTGTTTTTT
>TRBJ2-7|once|TRBV5-1|-
CASSLGVLSRGRDEQYF
TGCGCCAGCAGCTTGGGGGTCCTCAGCAGGGGCCGGGACGAGCAGTACTTC
>TRBJ1-5|-|TRBV19|-
CASSPDLVGKGQPQHF
TGTGCCAGTAGTCCAGACTTGGTCGGGAAGGGTCAGCCCCAGCATTTT
>TRBJ1-3|once|TRBV28|-
CASRIGGTIYF
TGTGCCAGCAGGATCGGGGGGACCATATATTTT
>TRBJ1-4|once|TRBV7-9|TRBD1
CASSFPGQGDEKLFF
TGTGCCAGCAGCTTTCCAGGACAGGGGGATGAAAAACTGTTTTTT
>TRBJ1-5|-|TRBV27|TRBD1
CASSPLGTGAFNQPQHF
TGTGCCAGCAGTCCCCTAGGGACAGGCGCCTTCAATCAGCCCCAGCATTTT
>TRBJ2-3|-|TRBV24-1|-
CATSDPSSTDTQYF
TGTGCCACCAGTGATCCCTCCAGCACAGATACGCAGTATTTT
>TRBJ2-7|-|TRBV7-2|TRBD2
CASSRGGSFSYEQYF
TGTGCCAGCAGCCGGGGAGGGTCTTTCTCCTACGAGCAGTACTTC
>TRBJ1-6|-|TRBV6-5|-
CASSTGGRNSPLHF
TGTGCCAGCAGTACCGGGGGGCGCAATTCACCCCTCCACTTT
>TRBJ2-5|-|TRBV28|-
CASSLFGWETQYF
TGTGCCAGCAGCCTATTCGGTTGGGAGACCCAGTACTTC
>TRBJ2-3|-|TRBV7-9|-
CASSLSRGDTDTQYF
TGTGCCAGCAGCTTAAGCAGGGGGGACACAGATACGCAGTATTTT
>TRBJ1-2|-|TRBV6-6|-
CARSPGPNYGYTF
TGTGCCAGGTCGCCAGGGCCCAACTATGGCTACACCTTC
>TRBJ1-3|once|TRBV7-8|-
CASSLSEPYSGNTIYF
TGTGCCAGCAGCTTATCCGAGCCCTACTCTGGAAACACCATATATTTT
>TRBJ1-1|once|TRBV5-6|TRBD1
CASSVGQGYIEAFF
TGTGCCAGCAGCGTGGGACAGGGGTATATTGAAGCTTTCTTT
>TRBJ1-5|-|TRBV4-1|-
CASRKAGAGQPQHF
TGCGCCAGCAGGAAAGCAGGGGCCGGTCAGCCCCAGCATTTT
>TRBJ2-3|once|TRBV30|TRBD1
CAWSAGTGKDTQYF
TGTGCCTGGTCTGCCGGGACAGGGAAAGATACGCAGTATTTT
>TRBJ1-4|-|TRBV29-1|-
CSVGRGPATNEKLFF
TGCAGCGTTGGGCGGGGGCCTGCAACTAATGAAAAACTGTTTTTT
>TRBJ2-3|-|TRBV3-1/TRBV3-2|TRBD2
CASSQVSGTSGRKGDTQYF
TGTGCCAGCAGCCAAGTGTCTGGGACTAGCGGGAGAAAGGGAGATACGCAGTATTTT
>TRBJ1-5|-|TRBV4-2|-
CASSQDRGGYSNQPQHF
TGTGCCAGCAGCCAAGATCGGGGAGGATATAGCAATCAGCCCCAGCATTTT
>TRBJ2-3|many|TRBV11-1|TRBD1
CASSLGQGANTQYF
TGTGCCAGCAGCTTGGGACAGGGGGCGAATACGCAGTATTTT
>TRBJ2-2|-|TRBV5-1|-
CASSSPGIYGELFF
TGCGCCAGCAGCTCCCCAGGGATATACGGGGAGCTGTTTTTT
>TRBJ2-7|once|TRBV29-1|TRBD2
CSVGGTSLSYEQYF
TGCAGCGTGGGAGGGACTAGCTTATCCTACGAGCAGTACTTC
>TRBJ1-2|-|TRBV28|TRBD1
CASSSLRDRIANYGYTF
TGTGCCAGCAGTTCGCTCCGGGACAGAATCGCTAACTATGGCTACACCTTC
>TRBJ2-7|-|TRBV6-4|TRBD2
CASSDGTSGSEQYF
TGTGCCAGCAGTGACGGGACTAGCGGGAGCGAGCAGTACTTC
>TRBJ2-7|-|TRBV6-1|TRBD1
CASSDPGQETF
TGTGCCAGCAGTGACCCGGGACAGGAAACCTTC
>TRBJ1-2|-|TRBV6-5|TRBD1
CASKGADGYTF
TGTGCCAGCAAGGGGGCAGACGGCTACACCTTC
>TRBJ1-1|-|TRBV29-1|TRBD1
CSGRDRGFNTEAFF
TGCAGCGGCAGGGACAGGGGCTTCAACACTGAAGCTTTCTTT
>TRBJ1-2|-|TRBV9|TRBD1
CASREGTGLNYGYTF
TGTGCCAGCAGAGAGGGGACAGGCTTGAACTATGGCTACACCTTC
>TRBJ2-3|once|TRBV6-9|-
CASTLPSRITDTQYF
TGTGCCAGCACCCTCCCTAGCAGAATCACAGATACGCAGTATTTT
>TRBJ2-7|-|TRBV2|-
CASSENRLRTYEQYF
TGTGCCAGCAGTGAAAATAGACTCCGTACCTACGAGCAGTACTTC
>TRBJ1-1|-|TRBV15|TRBD1
CATSSQGQGAWFAFF
TGTGCCACCAGCAGCCAGGGACAGGGGGCCTGGTTTGCTTTCTTT
>TRBJ2-1|-|TRBV5-1|TRBD1
CASSLTGGSYNEQFF
TGCGCCAGCAGCTTAACAGGGGGATCCTACAATGAGCAGTTCTTC
>TRBJ1-1|once|TRBV7-3|-
CASSTLRDTEAFF
TGTGCCAGCAGCACCCTCAGGGACACTGAAGCTTTCTTT
>TRBJ2-5|few|TRBV30|-
CAWTSGQLEETQYF
TGTGCCTGGACTTCTGGACAGCTCGAAGAGACCCAGTACTTC
>TRBJ1-2|-|TRBV3-1/TRBV3-2|TRBD1
CASSQDPRRGPTYYGYTF
TGTGCCAGCAGCCAAGATCCGCGCAGGGGGCCAACTTACTATGGCTACACCTTC
>TRBJ2-7|-|TRBV4-1|-
CASSLVGTLSLYEQYF
TGCGCCAGCAGCCTAGTAGGGACACTCAGTCTGTACGAGCAGTACTTC
>TRBJ2-5|once|TRBV30|-
CAWTGGRAHQETQYF
TGTGCCTGGACTGGGGGCAGGGCCCACCAAGAGACCCAGTACTTC
>TRBJ1-2|-|TRBV28|-
CASSGLGPYGYTF
TGTGCCAGCAGTGGGCTCGGCCCCTATGGCTACACCTTC
>TRBJ2-5|-|TRBV15|TRBD1
CATSITTGGRETQYF
TGTGCCACCAGCATAACTACAGGGGGCAGGGAGACCCAGTACTTC